Each of the 2 T cell receptor beta chains below was sequenced from the same sample in a study of blood T cell repertoires in COVID-19. The assay was immunoSEQ multiplex PCR, and TCRdb's table has in-frame clones only and misses some. The data show 65,000 to 90,000 clones, with 65% to 85% seen just once and approximately 4.4% held by the top ten. Sequencing was performed on peripheral blood. These receptors were collected from a woman of 80 years or more with active or convalescent COVID-19.

The chain uses TRBV7-2 and TRBJ1-2, with TRBD1 identical over 7 bases. This CDR3 region has 16 residues. Germline V gene sequence: CDR1 SGHTA, CDR2 FQGNSA. The trim removed 5 bases at V and 2 bases at J, leaving 11 bases unmatched. CDR3: CASSPSTGKENYGYTF. CDR3 bases: TGTGCCAGCAGCCCTTCGACAGGGAAAGAAAACTATGGCTACACCTTC.

This chain joins TRBV7-2 and TRBJ2-5; D may be TRBD1 (8 bases). The CDR3 covers 14 residues. Per the germline V gene, CDR1 is SGHTA and CDR2 is FQGNSA. The V end was cut by 5 bases, the J end by 4 bases, with 14 bases between. The CDR3 protein is CASSLTGGGETQYF. CDR3 bases: TGTGCCAGCAGCCTTACAGGGGGGGGAGAGACCCAGTACTTC.